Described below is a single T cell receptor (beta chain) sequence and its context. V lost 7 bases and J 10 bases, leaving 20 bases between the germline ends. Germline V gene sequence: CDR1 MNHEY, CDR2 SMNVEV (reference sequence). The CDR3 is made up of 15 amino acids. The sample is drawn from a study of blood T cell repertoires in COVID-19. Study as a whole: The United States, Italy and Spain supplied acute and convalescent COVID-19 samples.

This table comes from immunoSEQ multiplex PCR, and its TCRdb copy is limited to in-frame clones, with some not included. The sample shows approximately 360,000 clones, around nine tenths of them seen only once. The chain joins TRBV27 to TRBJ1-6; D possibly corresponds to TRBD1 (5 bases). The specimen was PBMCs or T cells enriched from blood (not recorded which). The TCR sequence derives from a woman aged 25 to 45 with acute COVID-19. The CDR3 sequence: CASTLTPRGRSPLHF. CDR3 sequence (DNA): TGTGCCAGCACCCTCACCCCAAGGGGCCGATCACCCCTCCACTTT.